The rows below give T cell receptor beta chains drawn from one sample of a study of T-cell reconstitution after alpha-beta-depleted transplantation in children. MiXCR, applied by TCRdb to the PCR reads, yields one record per CDR3 protein. The table has hundreds of thousands of distinct CDR3 sequences, 11% seen once; the top ten hold around 24%. Sequenced material: peripheral blood, taken 180 days after TCRalphabeta/CD19-depleted stem cell transplant. These receptors all come from a male patient aged 2-15 years who had a stem cell transplant for chronic granulomatous disease, so the T cells may come from the graft donor. The CDR3 runs from the conserved cysteine through the conserved F or W. Each record gives: D gene, V gene, J gene, clone size, CDR3 protein, CDR3 DNA. D genes are given only for firm matches. Some rows mark clone size as missing; the rest say once, few, many or name a class of expanded clone.

.	TRBV20-1	TRBJ2-7	many	CSATPYEQYF	TGCAGTGCTACCCCTTACGAGCAGTACTTC
TRBD2	TRBV20-1	TRBJ2-1	.	CSARGWAGERVGEQFF	TGCAGTGCTAGAGGGTGGGCGGGAGAGCGGGTTGGGGAGCAGTTCTTC
.	TRBV4-2	TRBJ2-7	many	CASSEKWTTYEQYF	TGTGCCAGCAGCGAAAAATGGACCACCTACGAGCAGTACTTC
.	TRBV18	TRBJ2-7	many	CASSPRDHPGDEQYF	TGTGCCAGCTCACCGCGGGACCACCCGGGAGACGAGCAGTACTTC
.	TRBV27	TRBJ2-5	many	CASRIDRLGTQYF	TGTGCCAGCAGAATCGACAGGCTCGGGACCCAGTACTTC
.	TRBV9	TRBJ2-2	many	CASSKSTGELFF	TGTGCCAGCAGTAAATCCACCGGGGAGCTGTTTTTT
.	TRBV3-1	TRBJ2-5	.	CASRRPGQIQETQYF	TGTGCCAGCAGACGCCCCGGACAGATCCAAGAGACCCAGTACTTC
.	TRBV20-1	TRBJ1-5	many	CSAKGTVGAAQHF	TGCAGTGCTAAAGGGACGGTCGGTGCAGCCCAGCATTTT
.	TRBV20-1	TRBJ2-2	many	CSARGTATRMSTGELFF	TGCAGTGCTAGAGGGACTGCGACTAGGATGTCCACCGGGGAGCTGTTTTTT
.	TRBV12-3/TRBV12-4	TRBJ1-5	many	CASSSQRNQPQHF	TGTGCCAGCAGTTCCCAGCGCAATCAGCCCCAGCATTTT
TRBD2	TRBV20-1	TRBJ2-5	many	CSASGRREDQETQYF	TGCAGTGCTAGTGGAAGGCGGGAGGACCAAGAGACCCAGTACTTC
TRBD1	TRBV6-2/TRBV6-3	TRBJ2-7	many	CASTDGGQVIYEQYF	TGTGCCAGCACCGACGGGGGACAGGTGATCTACGAGCAGTACTTC
.	TRBV7-3	TRBJ2-3	few	CASSPGGPTDTQYF	TGTGCCAGCAGCCCCGGTGGCCCCACAGATACGCAGTATTTT
.	TRBV20-1	TRBJ2-1	many	CSARGTGYNEQFF	TGCAGTGCTAGGGGTACAGGTTACAATGAGCAGTTCTTC
TRBD1	TRBV29-1	TRBJ2-5	many	CSVGRTGQETQYF	TGCAGCGTGGGTAGGACAGGCCAAGAGACCCAGTACTTC
TRBD2	TRBV20-1	TRBJ2-7	many	CSANGLAGGYEQYF	TGCAGTGCCAATGGACTAGCGGGGGGGTACGAGCAGTACTTC
TRBD1	TRBV4-3	TRBJ2-3	.	CASSQDPGQGVADTQYF	TGCGCCAGCAGCCAAGATCCGGGACAGGGGGTTGCAGATACGCAGTATTTT
.	TRBV7-9	TRBJ1-2	many	CASENPLNYGYTF	TGTGCCAGCGAAAACCCTCTTAACTATGGCTACACCTTC
.	TRBV27	TRBJ2-1	many	CASSLSGQPEQFF	TGTGCCAGCAGTTTATCGGGGCAGCCTGAGCAGTTCTTC
.	TRBV14	TRBJ1-5	.	CASSPSLPTGNQPQHF	TGTGCCAGCAGCCCAAGCCTACCAACTGGCAATCAGCCCCAGCATTTT
TRBD1	TRBV6-5	TRBJ2-1	few	CASSYPGTGGANEQFF	TGTGCCAGCAGTTACCCTGGGACAGGAGGGGCCAATGAGCAGTTCTTC
.	TRBV30	TRBJ2-7	.	CAWLKPGGLHEQYF	TGTGCCTGGCTTAAGCCAGGGGGGTTACACGAGCAGTACTTC
.	TRBV7-2	TRBJ1-3	many	CASSLGTDTAGNTIYF	TGTGCCAGCAGCTTAGGAACAGATACTGCTGGAAACACCATATATTTT
.	TRBV14	TRBJ2-5	many	CASSQEPGVETQYF	TGTGCCAGCAGCCAAGAACCGGGGGTAGAGACCCAGTACTTC
TRBD2	TRBV18	TRBJ2-3	many	CASSPSGKTTDTQYF	TGTGCCAGCTCACCTAGCGGGAAGACCACAGATACGCAGTATTTT
TRBD2	TRBV29-1	TRBJ2-1	many	CSVAPSAGGHQFF	TGCAGCGTTGCTCCGTCAGCGGGAGGGCACCAGTTCTTC
.	TRBV7-3	TRBJ2-3	many	CAGGPELHSTDTQYF	TGTGCCGGTGGGCCTGAGCTACATAGCACAGATACGCAGTATTTT
TRBD1	TRBV29-1	TRBJ2-5	many	CSVEGQGGETQYF	TGCAGCGTGGAAGGACAGGGTGGGGAGACCCAGTACTTC
TRBD1	TRBV20-1	TRBJ2-7	many	CSASQTGSSYDEQYF	TGCAGTGCTAGCCAGACAGGGTCTAGCTACGACGAGCAGTACTTC
.	TRBV12-3/TRBV12-4	TRBJ2-5	many	CASRGFGETQYF	TGTGCCAGCAGGGGATTCGGGGAGACCCAGTACTTC
.	TRBV5-5	TRBJ2-7	many	CASTLYYGTYEQYF	TGTGCCAGCACCCTCTACTACGGAACCTACGAGCAGTACTTC